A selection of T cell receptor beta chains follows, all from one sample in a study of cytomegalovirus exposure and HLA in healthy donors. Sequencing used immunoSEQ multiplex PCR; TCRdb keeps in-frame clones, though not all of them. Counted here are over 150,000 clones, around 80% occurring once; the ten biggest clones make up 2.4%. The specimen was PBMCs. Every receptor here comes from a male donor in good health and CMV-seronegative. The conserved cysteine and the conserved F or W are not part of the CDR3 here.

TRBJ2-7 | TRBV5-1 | ASSSGGGGSSYEQY
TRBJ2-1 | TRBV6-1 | ASSDPGLVSDEQF
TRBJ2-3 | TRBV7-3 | ASSLRGASTDTQY
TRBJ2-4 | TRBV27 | ASSLSWDRGTKNIQY
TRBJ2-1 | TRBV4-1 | ASNKEGPSSYNEQF
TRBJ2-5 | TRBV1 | TSSQVSGRGYQETQY
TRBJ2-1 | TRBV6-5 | ASRARGGSYNEQF
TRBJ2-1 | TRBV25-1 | ASSGMGWEGDNEQF
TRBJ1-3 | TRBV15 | ATSTRSGNTIY
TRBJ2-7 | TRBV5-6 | ASSLAGGPYEQY
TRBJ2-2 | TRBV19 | ASLEPGQGVTGELF
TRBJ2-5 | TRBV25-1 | AVGTSGSRETQY
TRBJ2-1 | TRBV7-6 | ASSLYTAGGPVLAYNEQF
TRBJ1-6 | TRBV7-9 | ASSLVGQNSPLH
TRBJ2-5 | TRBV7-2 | ASSLGPPATSGKETQY
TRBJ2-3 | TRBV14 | ASSQDPLTPTL
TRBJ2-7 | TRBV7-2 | ASSLMGRGSGREQY
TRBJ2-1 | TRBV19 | ASSLSPSSYNEQF
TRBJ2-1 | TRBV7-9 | ASSPRTGGRDEQF
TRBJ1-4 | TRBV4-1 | ASSPQALDEKLF
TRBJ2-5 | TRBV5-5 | ASSLDPAGFQETQY
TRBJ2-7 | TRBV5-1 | ASSSTGRGLFEQY
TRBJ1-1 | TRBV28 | ASSLTPGNTEAF
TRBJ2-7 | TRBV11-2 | ASSLDPGQGYEQY
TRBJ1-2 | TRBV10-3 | AISREGQGGGYT
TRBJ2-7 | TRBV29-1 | SVASKGGVRTYEQY
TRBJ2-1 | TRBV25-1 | ASSDIGQRYNEQF
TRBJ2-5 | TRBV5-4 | ASSPYYGQGAEETQY
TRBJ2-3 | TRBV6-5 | ASTKGIGADTQY
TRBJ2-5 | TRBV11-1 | ASRNREETQY
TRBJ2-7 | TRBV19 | ASTRTEKSYEQY
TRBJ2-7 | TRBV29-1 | SVEVIDRGNEQY
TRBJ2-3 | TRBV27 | ASSLYGVGADTQY
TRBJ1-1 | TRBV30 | AWSVRDRVGAGAF